This T cell receptor (beta chain) is from a study of T cell responses to AZD1222 COVID-19 vaccine. The table came from immunoSEQ multiplex PCR; TCRdb's copy has only in-frame clones and leaves some out. This repertoire shows under 250,000 clones, more than 85% found once; its top ten account for approximately 1%. Study-wide findings and caveats: Following two doses of AZD1222, Spike-specific TCR breadth and depth rose.

On this clone itself: Its antigen is not identified.

Unmatched junction bases numbered 3, after V lost 3 bases and J lost 3 bases. From germline, CDR1 is KGHSH and CDR2 LQKENI. This CDR3 is built from 15 residues. This chain connects TRBV18 to TRBJ2-1; 9 bases line up with TRBD1. This receptor was taken from an adult in good health. The sample in question was peripheral blood, obtained on day 0 of MenACWY control vaccination. The CDR3: CASSPGQGVYNEQFF. CDR3 nucleotide sequence: TGTGCCAGCTCACCGGGACAGGGTGTCTACAATGAGCAGTTCTTC.